This TCR beta chain was captured by sequencing in a study of blood T cell repertoires in COVID-19. Libraries were prepared by immunoSEQ multiplex PCR; TCRdb keeps only in-frame clonotypes and omits some of them. The sample holds more than 200,000 clones, around 90% seen once. CDR3 length: 15 residues. Per the germline V gene, CDR1 is LNHDA and CDR2 is SQIVND (reference sequence). The trim removed 5 bases at V and 4 bases at J, leaving 9 bases unmatched. The chain recombines TRBV19 with TRBJ1-1; 8 bases map to TRBD1. The sequencing sample was made of peripheral blood. The receptor's source is a man aged 30-40 years with COVID-19, enrolled during active disease. The CDR3, as DNA: TGTGCCAGTAGTCTCTCCGGACAGGGAGGCACTGAAGCTTTCTTT. It translates to CASSLSGQGGTEAFF.